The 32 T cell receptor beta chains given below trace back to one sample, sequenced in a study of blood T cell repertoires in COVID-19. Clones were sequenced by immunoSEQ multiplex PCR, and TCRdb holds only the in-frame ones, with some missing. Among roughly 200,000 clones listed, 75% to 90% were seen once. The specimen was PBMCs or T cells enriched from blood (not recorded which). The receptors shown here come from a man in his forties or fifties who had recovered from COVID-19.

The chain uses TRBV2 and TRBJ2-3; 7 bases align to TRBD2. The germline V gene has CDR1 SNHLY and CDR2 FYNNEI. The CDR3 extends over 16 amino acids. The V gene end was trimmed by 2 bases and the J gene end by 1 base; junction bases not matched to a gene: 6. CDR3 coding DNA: TGTGCCAGCAGTGAAAACCTAGCGGTGGGCACAGATACGCAGTATTTT. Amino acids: CASSENLAVGTDTQYF.

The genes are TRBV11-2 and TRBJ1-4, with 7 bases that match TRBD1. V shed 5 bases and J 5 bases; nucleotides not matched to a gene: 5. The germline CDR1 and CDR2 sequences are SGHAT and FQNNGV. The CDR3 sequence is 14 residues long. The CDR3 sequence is CASSPTGDNEKLFF. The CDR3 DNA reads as TGTGCCAGCAGCCCTACAGGGGACAATGAAAAACTGTTTTTT.

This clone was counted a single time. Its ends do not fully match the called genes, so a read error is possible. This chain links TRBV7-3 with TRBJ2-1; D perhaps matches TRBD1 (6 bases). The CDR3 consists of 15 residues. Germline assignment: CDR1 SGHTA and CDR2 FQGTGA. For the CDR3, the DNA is TGTGCCAGCAGCTTAAACAGGGAGTCCTTCAATGAGCAGTTCTTC. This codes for CASSLNRESFNEQFF.

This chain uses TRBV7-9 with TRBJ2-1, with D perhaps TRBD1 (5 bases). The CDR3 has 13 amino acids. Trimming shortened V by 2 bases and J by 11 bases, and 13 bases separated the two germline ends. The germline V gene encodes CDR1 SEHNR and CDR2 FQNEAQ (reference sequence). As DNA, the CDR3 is TGTGCCAGCAGCTTAAACGCTAGGGGTCAGCAGTTCTTC. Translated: CASSLNARGQQFF.

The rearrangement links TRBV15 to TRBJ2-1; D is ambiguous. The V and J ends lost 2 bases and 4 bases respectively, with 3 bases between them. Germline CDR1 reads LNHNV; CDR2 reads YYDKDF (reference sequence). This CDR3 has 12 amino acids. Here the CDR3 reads CATSRSYNEQFF. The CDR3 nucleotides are TGTGCCACCAGCAGATCTTACAATGAGCAGTTCTTC. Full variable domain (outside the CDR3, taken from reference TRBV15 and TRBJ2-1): DAMVIQNPRYQVTQFGKPVTLSCSQTLNHNVMYWYQQKSSQAPKLLFHYYDKDFNNEADTPDNFQSRRPNTSFCFLDIRSPGLGDTAMYLCATSRSYNEQFFGPGTRLTVL.

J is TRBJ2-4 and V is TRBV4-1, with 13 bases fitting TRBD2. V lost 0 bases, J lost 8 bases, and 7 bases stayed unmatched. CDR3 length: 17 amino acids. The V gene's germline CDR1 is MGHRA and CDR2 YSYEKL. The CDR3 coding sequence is TGCGCCAGCAGCCAAGAATCCCGACTAGCGGGAGGTCACATTCAGTACTTC. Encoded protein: CASSQESRLAGGHIQYF.

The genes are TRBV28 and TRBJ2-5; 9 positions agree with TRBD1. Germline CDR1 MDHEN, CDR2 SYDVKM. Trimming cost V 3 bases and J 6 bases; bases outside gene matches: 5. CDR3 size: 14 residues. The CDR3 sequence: CASSFGQGLKTQYF. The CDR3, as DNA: TGTGCCAGCAGTTTCGGACAGGGGTTGAAGACCCAGTACTTC. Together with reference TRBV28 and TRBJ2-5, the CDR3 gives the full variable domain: DVKVTQSSRYLVKRTGEKVFLECVQDMDHENMFWYRQDPGLGLRLIYFSYDVKMKEKGDIPEGYSVSREKKERFSLILESASTNQTSMYLCASSFGQGLKTQYFGPGTRLLVL.

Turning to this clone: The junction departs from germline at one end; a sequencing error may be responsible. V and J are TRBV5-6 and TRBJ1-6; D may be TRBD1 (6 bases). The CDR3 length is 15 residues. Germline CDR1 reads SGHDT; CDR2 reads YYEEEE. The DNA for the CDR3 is TGTGCCAGCAGTTTGGGTACAGGGAGAAATTCACCCCTCCACTTT. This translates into CASSLGTGRNSPLHF.

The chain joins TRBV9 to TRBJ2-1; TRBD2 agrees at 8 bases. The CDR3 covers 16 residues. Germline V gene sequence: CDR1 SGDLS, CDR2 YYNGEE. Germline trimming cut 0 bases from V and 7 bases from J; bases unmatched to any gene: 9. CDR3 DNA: TGTGCCAGCAGCGTAGAGGCGGGAGGATCTGGTAATGAGCAGTTCTTC. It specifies CASSVEAGGSGNEQFF.

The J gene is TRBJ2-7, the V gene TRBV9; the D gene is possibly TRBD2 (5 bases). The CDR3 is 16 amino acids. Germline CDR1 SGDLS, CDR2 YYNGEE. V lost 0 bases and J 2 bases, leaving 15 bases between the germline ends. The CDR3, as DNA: TGTGCCAGCAGCGTAGCCGGGGATTTAACCGCCTACGAGCAGTACTTC. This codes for CASSVAGDLTAYEQYF.

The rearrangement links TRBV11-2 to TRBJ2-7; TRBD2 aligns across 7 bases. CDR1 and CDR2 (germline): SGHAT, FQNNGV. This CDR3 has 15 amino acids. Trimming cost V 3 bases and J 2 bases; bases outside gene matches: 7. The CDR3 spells CASSLRSGLAYEQYF. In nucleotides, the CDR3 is TGTGCCAGCAGCTTGCGTAGCGGGCTAGCCTACGAGCAGTACTTC.

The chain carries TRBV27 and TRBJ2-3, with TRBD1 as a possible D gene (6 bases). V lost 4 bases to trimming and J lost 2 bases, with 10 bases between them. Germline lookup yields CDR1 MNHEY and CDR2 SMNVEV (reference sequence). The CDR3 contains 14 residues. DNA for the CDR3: TGTGCCAGCAGTTCCCGGGACACCACAGATACGCAGTATTTT. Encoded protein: CASSSRDTTDTQYF.

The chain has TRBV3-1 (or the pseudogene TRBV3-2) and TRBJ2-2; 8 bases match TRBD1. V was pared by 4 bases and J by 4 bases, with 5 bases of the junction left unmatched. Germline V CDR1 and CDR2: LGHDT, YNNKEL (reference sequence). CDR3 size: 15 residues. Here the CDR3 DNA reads TGTGCCAGCAGCCTCGGACAGGGAACCACCGGGGAGCTGTTTTTT. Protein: CASSLGQGTTGELFF.

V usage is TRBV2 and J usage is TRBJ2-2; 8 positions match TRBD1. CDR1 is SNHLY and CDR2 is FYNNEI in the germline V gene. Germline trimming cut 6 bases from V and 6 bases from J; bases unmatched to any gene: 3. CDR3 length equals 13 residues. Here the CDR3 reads CASRGQVSGELFF. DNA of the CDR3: TGTGCCAGCAGGGGACAGGTCTCCGGGGAGCTGTTTTTT.

The CDR3 DNA sequence: TGTGCCAGCAGTTTAGGGGCCTCACCCCTCCACTTT. It specifies CASSLGASPLHF. The V gene is TRBV12-3 or TRBV12-4, the J gene TRBJ1-6; no clear D gene. The CDR3 consists of 12 residues. With 1 base removed from V and 10 bases from J, the gap between germline ends came to 5 bases.

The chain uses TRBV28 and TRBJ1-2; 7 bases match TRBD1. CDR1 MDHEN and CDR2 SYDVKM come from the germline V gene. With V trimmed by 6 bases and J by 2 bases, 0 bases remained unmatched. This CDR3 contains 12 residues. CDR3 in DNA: TGTGCCAGCAGACAGGGGAACTATGGCTACACCTTC. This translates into CASRQGNYGYTF.

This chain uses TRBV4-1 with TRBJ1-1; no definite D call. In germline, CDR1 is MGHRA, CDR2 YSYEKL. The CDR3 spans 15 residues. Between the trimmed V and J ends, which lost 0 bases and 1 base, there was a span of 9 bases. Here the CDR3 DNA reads TGCGCCAGCAGCCAAGATCCATGGCCGAACACTGAAGCTTTCTTT. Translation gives CASSQDPWPNTEAFF.

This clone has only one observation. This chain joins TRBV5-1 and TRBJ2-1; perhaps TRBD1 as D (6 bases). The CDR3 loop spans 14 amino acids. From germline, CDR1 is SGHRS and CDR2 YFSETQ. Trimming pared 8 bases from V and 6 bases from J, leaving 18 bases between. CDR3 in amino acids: CASSRQGPVNEQFF. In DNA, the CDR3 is TGCGCCAGTTCCCGCCAGGGGCCCGTCAATGAGCAGTTCTTC.

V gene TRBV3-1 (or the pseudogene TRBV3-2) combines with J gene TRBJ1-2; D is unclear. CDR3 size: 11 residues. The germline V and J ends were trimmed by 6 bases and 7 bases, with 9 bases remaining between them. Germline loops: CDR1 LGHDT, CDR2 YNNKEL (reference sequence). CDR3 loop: CASRYSGGYTF. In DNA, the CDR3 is TGTGCCAGCAGATACAGCGGTGGCTACACCTTC.

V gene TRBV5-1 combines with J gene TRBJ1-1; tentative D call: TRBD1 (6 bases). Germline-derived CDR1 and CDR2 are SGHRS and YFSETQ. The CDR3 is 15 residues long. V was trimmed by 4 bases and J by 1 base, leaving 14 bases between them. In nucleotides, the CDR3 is TGCGCCAGCAGCCTGCTGGCAGGGGCGAACACTGAAGCTTTCTTT. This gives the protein CASSLLAGANTEAFF.

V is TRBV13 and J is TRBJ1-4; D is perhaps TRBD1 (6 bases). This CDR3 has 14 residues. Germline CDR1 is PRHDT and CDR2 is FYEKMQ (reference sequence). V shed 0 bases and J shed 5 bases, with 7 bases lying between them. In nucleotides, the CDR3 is TGTGCCAGCAGCTTAGGCCAGGGGAATGAAAAACTGTTTTTT. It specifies CASSLGQGNEKLFF. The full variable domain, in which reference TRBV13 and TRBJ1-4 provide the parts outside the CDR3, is AAGVIQSPRHLIKEKRETATLKCYPIPRHDTVYWYQQGPGQDPQFLISFYEKMQSDKGSIPDRFSAQQFSDYHSELNMSSLELGDSALYFCASSLGQGNEKLFFGSGTQLSVL.

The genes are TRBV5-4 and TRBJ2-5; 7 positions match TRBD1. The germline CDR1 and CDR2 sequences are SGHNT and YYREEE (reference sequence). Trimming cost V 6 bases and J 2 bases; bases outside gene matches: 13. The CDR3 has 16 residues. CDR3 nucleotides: TGTGCCAGCAACACCGGGACAGAGCTTTTACAAGAGACCCAGTACTTC. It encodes CASNTGTELLQETQYF.

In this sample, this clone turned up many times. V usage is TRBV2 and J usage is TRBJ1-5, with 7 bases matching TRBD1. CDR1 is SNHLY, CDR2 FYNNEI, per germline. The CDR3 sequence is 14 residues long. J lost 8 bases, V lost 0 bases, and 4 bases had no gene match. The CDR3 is CASSEATGRKPQHF. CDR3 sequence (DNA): TGTGCCAGCAGTGAAGCGACAGGGCGGAAGCCCCAGCATTTT. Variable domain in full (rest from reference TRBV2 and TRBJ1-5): EPEVTQTPSHQVTQMGQEVILRCVPISNHLYFYWYRQILGQKVEFLVSFYNNEISEKSEIFDDQFSVERPDGSNFTLKIRSTKLEDSAMYFCASSEATGRKPQHFGDGTRLSIL.

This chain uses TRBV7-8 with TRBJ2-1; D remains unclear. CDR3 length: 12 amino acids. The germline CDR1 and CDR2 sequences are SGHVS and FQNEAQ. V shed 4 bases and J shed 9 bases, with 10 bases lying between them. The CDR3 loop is CASSSQVGEQFF. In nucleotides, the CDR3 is TGTGCCAGCAGCTCCCAGGTGGGTGAGCAGTTCTTC.

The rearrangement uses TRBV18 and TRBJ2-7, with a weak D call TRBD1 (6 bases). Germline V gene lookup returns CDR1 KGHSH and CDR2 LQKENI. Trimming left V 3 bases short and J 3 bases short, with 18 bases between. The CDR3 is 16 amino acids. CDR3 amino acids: CASSPGRSVGGYEQYF. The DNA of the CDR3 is TGTGCCAGCTCACCGGGGAGATCCGTAGGGGGCTACGAGCAGTACTTC.

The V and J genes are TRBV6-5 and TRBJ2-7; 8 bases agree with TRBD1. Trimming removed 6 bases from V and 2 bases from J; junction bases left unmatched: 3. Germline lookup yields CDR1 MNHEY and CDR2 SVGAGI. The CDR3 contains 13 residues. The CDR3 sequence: CASSRTGTYEQYF. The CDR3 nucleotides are TGTGCCAGCAGCCGGACAGGGACCTACGAGCAGTACTTC.

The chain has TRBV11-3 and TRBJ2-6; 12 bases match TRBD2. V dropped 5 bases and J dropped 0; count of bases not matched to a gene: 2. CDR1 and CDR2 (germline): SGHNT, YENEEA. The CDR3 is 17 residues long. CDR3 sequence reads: CASSGLAGNSGANVLTF. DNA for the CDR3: TGTGCCAGCAGCGGACTAGCGGGAAACTCTGGGGCCAACGTCCTGACTTTC.

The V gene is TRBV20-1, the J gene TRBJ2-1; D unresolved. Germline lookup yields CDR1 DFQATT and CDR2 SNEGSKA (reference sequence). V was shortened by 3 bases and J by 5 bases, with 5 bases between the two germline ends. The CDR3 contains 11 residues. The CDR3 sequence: CSARLNNEQFF. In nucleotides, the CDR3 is TGCAGTGCTAGGTTAAACAATGAGCAGTTCTTC.

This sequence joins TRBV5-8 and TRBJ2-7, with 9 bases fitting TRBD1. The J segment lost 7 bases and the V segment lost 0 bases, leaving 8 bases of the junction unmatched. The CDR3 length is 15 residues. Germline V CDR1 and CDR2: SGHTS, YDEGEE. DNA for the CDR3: TGTGCCAGCAGCTTGGTCGGGACAGGGAGGCGGGAGCAGTACTTC. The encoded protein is CASSLVGTGRREQYF. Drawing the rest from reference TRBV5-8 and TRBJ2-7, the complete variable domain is EAGVTQSPTHLIKTRGQQATLRCSPISGHTSVYWYQQALGLGLQFLLWYDEGEERNRGNFPPRFSGRQFPNYSSELNVNALELEDSALYLCASSLVGTGRREQYFGPGTRLTVT.

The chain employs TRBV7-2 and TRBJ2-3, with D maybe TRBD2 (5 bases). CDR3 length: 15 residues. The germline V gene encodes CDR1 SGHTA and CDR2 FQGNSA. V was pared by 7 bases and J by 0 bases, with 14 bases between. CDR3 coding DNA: TGTGCCAGCACCCCCCCGGGAAAAAGCACAGATACGCAGTATTTT. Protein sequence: CASTPPGKSTDTQYF.

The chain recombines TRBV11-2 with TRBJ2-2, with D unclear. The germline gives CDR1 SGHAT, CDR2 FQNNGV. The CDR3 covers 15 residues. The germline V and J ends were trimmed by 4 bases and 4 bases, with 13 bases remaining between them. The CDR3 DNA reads TGTGCCAGCAGCTATACTTCTGATAGCACCGGGGAGCTGTTTTTT. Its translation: CASSYTSDSTGELFF.

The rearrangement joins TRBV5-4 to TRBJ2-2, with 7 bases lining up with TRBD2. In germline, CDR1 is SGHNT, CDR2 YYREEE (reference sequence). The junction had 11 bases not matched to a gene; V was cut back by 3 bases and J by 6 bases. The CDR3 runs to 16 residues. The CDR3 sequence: CASSSPAGDWAGELFF. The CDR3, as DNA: TGTGCCAGCAGCTCCCCTGCGGGAGACTGGGCCGGGGAGCTGTTTTTT.